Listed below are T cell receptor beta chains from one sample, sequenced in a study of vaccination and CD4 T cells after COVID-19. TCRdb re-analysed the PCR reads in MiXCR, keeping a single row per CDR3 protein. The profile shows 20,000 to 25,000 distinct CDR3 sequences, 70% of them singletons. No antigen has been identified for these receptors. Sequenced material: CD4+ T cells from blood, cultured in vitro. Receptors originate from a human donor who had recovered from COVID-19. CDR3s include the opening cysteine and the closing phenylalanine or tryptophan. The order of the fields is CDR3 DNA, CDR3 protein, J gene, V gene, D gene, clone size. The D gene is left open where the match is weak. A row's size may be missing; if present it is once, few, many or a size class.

CDR3nt: TGTGCCAGCAGTGACTGGTGGGGCTACACCTTC; CDR3aa: CASSDWWGYTF; j_gene: TRBJ1-2; v_gene: TRBV25-1; d_gene: NA; abundance: NA
CDR3nt: TGTGCCACCAGTGACTCCCCCGGTGGCTACACCTTC; CDR3aa: CATSDSPGGYTF; j_gene: TRBJ1-2; v_gene: TRBV24-1; d_gene: NA; abundance: NA
CDR3nt: TGTGCCAGTAGTATACGGAAACAAGAGACCCAGTACTTC; CDR3aa: CASSIRKQETQYF; j_gene: TRBJ2-5; v_gene: TRBV19; d_gene: NA; abundance: once
CDR3nt: TGTGCCAGCAGTCAATCCAACAGGGGGGGTAGATCACCCCTCCACTTT; CDR3aa: CASSQSNRGGRSPLHF; j_gene: TRBJ1-6; v_gene: TRBV6-1; d_gene: TRBD1; abundance: NA
CDR3nt: TGTGCCACCAGTGAGTCAAGGACTGGGGGGCCAGATACGCAGTATTTT; CDR3aa: CATSESRTGGPDTQYF; j_gene: TRBJ2-3; v_gene: TRBV24-1; d_gene: NA; abundance: NA
CDR3nt: TGCAGTGCTCTTAGCAGGGGCTACACCTTC; CDR3aa: CSALSRGYTF; j_gene: TRBJ1-2; v_gene: TRBV20-1; d_gene: NA; abundance: few
CDR3nt: TGTGCCACCAGCAGAGATCCACAGGGGGTTGAGACCCAGTACTTC; CDR3aa: CATSRDPQGVETQYF; j_gene: TRBJ2-5; v_gene: TRBV15; d_gene: TRBD1; abundance: once
CDR3nt: TGCAGTGCTAGAGATTTCGAGGGGGCGCGGGACACTGAAGCTTTCTTT; CDR3aa: CSARDFEGARDTEAFF; j_gene: TRBJ1-1; v_gene: TRBV20-1; d_gene: TRBD1; abundance: NA
CDR3nt: TGTGCCAGCAGCCACACCTCTGGAAACACCATATATTTT; CDR3aa: CASSHTSGNTIYF; j_gene: TRBJ1-3; v_gene: TRBV7-2; d_gene: NA; abundance: NA
CDR3nt: TGTGCCAGCAGCTTAGGCGGGACGAGAGGCTACACCTTC; CDR3aa: CASSLGGTRGYTF; j_gene: TRBJ1-2; v_gene: TRBV7-2; d_gene: NA; abundance: NA